This T cell receptor (beta chain) was profiled in a study of shared clonotypes between healthy human individuals (dated by TCRdb to between 2020 and 2021). As for the study more broadly: The cohort included a few men and a couple of women between 18 and 49 years of age. For each donor, three plates each were used for CD4 naive and CD4 memory, two plates were used for CD8 naive, and one plate was used for CD8 memory. To estimate repertoire size and how much clonotype sharing occurs between individuals, the study deeply sequenced the blood TCR repertoires of several healthy adults. Different laboratories and diverse techniques were used to prepare libraries and sequence TCR repertoires, to increase sequencing depth and limit assay-specific biases. Per donor, leukapheresis produced somewhere between about 0.94 and 9.5 billion PBMCs.

Remarks on this clone: What this receptor recognizes is not known. Base qualities are missing; no much larger clone stands one base away.

The donors were healthy, HIV-negative adults with no recently reported acute infections or vaccinations. Every donor was a Caucasian adult living in Nashville, Tennessee, USA. CD4+ T cells were enriched by magnetic negative selection; naive cells were then positively selected on CD45RA, and the negative fraction formed the memory subset. After blood collection by leukapheresis, PBMCs were isolated using Ficoll-Histopaque density gradient centrifugation and then cryopreserved in the vapor phase of liquid nitrogen. Analytical flow cytometry was used to check the purity and quantity of every magnetically sorted T cell population. Genomic DNA was isolated from every sorted fraction and measured by UV absorbance on a Nanodrop 2000c. What the authors observed across the whole study: Even with the large sequencing depth, rarefaction of the sorted-subset datasets indicated that sequencing was incomplete. Pairwise subsampling indicated that sequencing depth was expected to affect the degree of clonotype sharing among donors. Because the study included a small number of donors, the genetic and exposure-history diversity represented was limited. Sampling was limited to blood, and TCR repertoires in tissue likely differ from TCR repertoires in blood. Larger estimated clonotype richness was generally found for naive subsets than for memory subsets. Compared with non-shared clonotypes, clonotypes shared by all four sorted-subset donors had higher generation probabilities. Sharing across four donors was observed for about 5% of naive CD4, around 3.5% of naive CD8, about 2.5% of memory CD4, and approximately 0.41% of memory CD8 clonotypes.

V ends up 1 base short and J 3 bases short, with an unmatched junction base count of 12. The CDR3 goes from the cysteine to the phenylalanine over 18 residues. The read is trimmed to its CDR3 DNA, 54 bases read in frame from base 1. Based on the germline V gene, the CDR1 and CDR2 sequences are SGHAT and FQNNGV. TCR CDR3 regions were amplified from genomic DNA by multiplex PCR using the deep immunoSEQ assay. Extracted genomic DNA from each cell subset was distributed evenly across all wells of several immunoSEQ 96-well plates, and each plate was treated as a replicate. For sorted subsets, around 0.2 ug genomic DNA, equal to tens of thousands of T cell genomes, was loaded into each replicate PCR. Purified libraries were measured with a Qubit 3.0 fluorometer, size-checked on a Bioanalyzer 2100, and measured again with the KAPA Library Quantification kit. A separate single-read 150-cycle Illumina NextSeq 550 flow cell was used to sequence each immunoSEQ 96-well plate. For the original study's pipeline: Because only junctional sequences without quality scores were contained in the immunoSEQ output, filtering matching that applied to full-length reads could not be performed. Sequences were annotated with PyIR, a Python wrapper for IgBLAST v1.9, and V/J genes and CDR3 were assigned using IMGT germline references. Any read was removed if the V/J assignment was weak (E-value above 1e-6), the CDR3 was missing, or the read contained stop codons, out-of-frame junctions, or ambiguous translated residues. V3J clonotypes were defined as sequences sharing an identical inferred V gene, J gene, and CDR3 amino acid sequence. The percentage overlap between two repertoires was calculated by dividing the number of shared unique clonotypes by the size of the smaller repertoire. Richness of each repertoire was evaluated using RTK rarefaction, the Chao1 estimator, and Recon v2.1 estimates of unobserved clonotypes. For all TCRbeta clonotypes obtained by the gDNA method from several donors, generation probabilities were computed with OLGA. The immuneACCESS repertoire file appears here via TCRdb, limited to in-frame rearrangements. These files lack a portion of the clones; in checked studies, under half of the deficit traces to unresolved V genes, and the cause of the others is not known. Clonal size and the V and J genes are those of that table, whereas D and trimming came from the DNA. The sample contains over a million clones, about 96% of them found a single time. The ten biggest clones cover over 1% of the sample.

Sequenced material: naive CD4+ T cells sorted from blood. The cell subset or site label, read with the paper, signifies: CD45RA+ positively selected. This clonotype originated in a man aged 25 to 40 in good health. The chain joins TRBV11-2 to TRBJ2-5; TRBD2 matches 9 bases in the middle. The bases read TGTGCCAGCAGCTTAGTGAGCGGGAGGACCGCTCCTAAAGAGACCCAGTACTTC. Its product reads: CASSLVSGRTAPKETQYF.